This entry lists 4 T cell receptor beta chains sequenced from one sample in a study of CD8 T cells in ankylosing spondylitis. Each CDR3 protein gets one entry after TCRdb re-called the 5' RACE reads with MiXCR. The top ten clones hold approximately 4% of a sample with 150,000 to 200,000 distinct CDR3 sequences, around a sixth of them seen once. The sample taken for sequencing was blood, either unsorted or a sorted T cell fraction (not recorded which). The origin of the receptors is a male donor aged 5-29 years with ankylosing spondylitis or in good health (not recorded which).

This clonotype was observed once. The genes are TRBV10-2 and TRBJ1-3; D is unclear. The CDR3 is 14 residues long. V gave up 4 bases and J gave up 3 bases, with 10 bases separating them. CDR1 WSHSY and CDR2 SAAADI come from the germline V gene. The DNA for the CDR3 is TGCGCCAGCAGTGTCCTGGCAGGTGGAAACACCATATATTTT. Its translation is CASSVLAGGNTIYF.

This chain joins TRBV15 and TRBJ2-3; TRBD2 agrees at 7 bases. The J segment lost 1 base and the V segment lost 0 bases, leaving 4 bases of the junction unmatched. This CDR3 has 16 amino acids. The germline gives CDR1 LNHNV, CDR2 YYDKDF (reference sequence). The chain's CDR3 is CATSRESGGGTDTQYF. As DNA, the CDR3 is TGTGCCACCAGCAGAGAGTCGGGAGGAGGCACAGATACGCAGTATTTT.

This clonotype was picked up a small number of times. The chain is built from TRBV3-1 and TRBJ1-3; D is ambiguous. From germline, CDR1 is LGHDT and CDR2 YNNKEL (reference sequence). The CDR3 runs 15 residues. V was pared by 1 base and J by 2 bases, with 9 bases between. The CDR3 reads CASSQVSGPGNTIYF. For the CDR3, the DNA is TGTGCCAGCAGCCAAGTCTCAGGTCCTGGAAACACCATATATTTT.

This clonotype was detected many times. V gene TRBV4-1 combines with J gene TRBJ1-1; TRBD1 matches 9 bases. Germline values: CDR1 MGHRA, CDR2 YSYEKL. This CDR3 is built from 17 residues. V trimming: 4 bases; J trimming: 1 base; junction bases outside the gene matches: 10. The CDR3 DNA is TGCGCCAGCAGCCCCACCGGACAGGGGTTGTCGAACACTGAAGCTTTCTTT. Translated, it gives CASSPTGQGLSNTEAFF.